This TCR beta chain was profiled in a study of T cells after yellow fever vaccination. Whole-study findings and limits: Weaker in magnitude, the secondary response showed a faster peak on day 5 versus 15.

One entry per CDR3 protein, called by TCRdb with MiXCR from the 5' RACE reads. The repertoire holds about 510,000 distinct CDR3 sequences, with about a fifth as singletons. The trim removed 7 bases at V and 6 bases at J, leaving 12 bases unmatched. This CDR3 has 16 amino acids. The germline CDR1 and CDR2 sequences are SGHVS and FQNEAQ. This clonotype was counted a few times. Its antigen remains unknown. V usage is TRBV7-8 and J usage is TRBJ2-4, with 10 bases lining up with TRBD2. The sequenced sample was PBMCs, obtained roughly 20 days after the first yellow fever vaccination. This receptor was identified in a man between 18 and 29 years old who received the YFV17D yellow fever vaccine. The CDR3 sequence is CASTPLSGGGLNIQYF. DNA for the CDR3: TGTGCCAGCACCCCATTAAGCGGGGGGGGTCTAAACATTCAGTACTTC. The variable domain in full, with the rest retrieved from reference TRBV7-8 and TRBJ2-4, is GAGVSQSPRYKVAKRGQDVALRCDPISGHVSLFWYQQALGQGPEFLTYFQNEAQLDKSGLPSDRFFAERPEGSVSTLKIQRTQQEDSAVYLCASTPLSGGGLNIQYFGAGTRLSVL.